This T cell receptor beta chain was identified during a study of graft-versus-host responses after intestinal transplantation. Whole-study results and caveats: Peak levels of circulating GvH clones tracked with early post-transplant HvG declines.

Some clones are missing from TCRdb's copy, which holds only in-frame ones; the method was immunoSEQ multiplex PCR. This sample yields tens of thousands of clones, of which 90% to 95% are seen a single time; 0.5% belongs to the top ten. The CDR3 has 13 amino acids. Looked up from germline, CDR1 is LNHDA and CDR2 is SQIVND (reference sequence). Germline trimming cut 6 bases from V and 8 bases from J; bases unmatched to any gene: 3. Turning to this clone: Its antigen is still unknown.

The sequence was collected from a human donor who received an intestinal transplant. The genes are TRBV19 and TRBJ1-4; 10 nucleotides match TRBD1. Sequenced here: unstimulated CD8+ T cells sorted from spleen or lymph node cells, sampled before intestinal transplant. The CDR3, as DNA: TGTGCCAGTAGAGGACAGGGGGGCGAAAAACTGTTTTTT. It is translated as CASRGQGGEKLFF.